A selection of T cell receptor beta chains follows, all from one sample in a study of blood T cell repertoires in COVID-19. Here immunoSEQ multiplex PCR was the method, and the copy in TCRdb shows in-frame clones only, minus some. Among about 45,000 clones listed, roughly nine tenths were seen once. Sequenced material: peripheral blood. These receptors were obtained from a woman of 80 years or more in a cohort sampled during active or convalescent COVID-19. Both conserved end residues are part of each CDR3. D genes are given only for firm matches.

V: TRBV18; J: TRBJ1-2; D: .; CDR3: CASSPSADTNYGYTF
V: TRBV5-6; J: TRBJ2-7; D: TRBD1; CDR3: CASSLGTGVGEQYF
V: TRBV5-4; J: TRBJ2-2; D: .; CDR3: CASSLRLGPNGELFF
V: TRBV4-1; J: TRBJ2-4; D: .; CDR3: CASSQGGDLAKNIQYF
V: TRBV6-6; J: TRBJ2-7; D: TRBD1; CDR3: CASSKRQGPPREQYF
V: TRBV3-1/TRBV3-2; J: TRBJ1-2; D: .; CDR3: CASSPPGARGYTF
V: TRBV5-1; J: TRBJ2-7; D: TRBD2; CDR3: CASSTVLVAGGLDPYEQYF
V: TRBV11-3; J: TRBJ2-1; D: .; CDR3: CASSWIGAARGEQFF
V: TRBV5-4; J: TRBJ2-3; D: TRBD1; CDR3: CASSSGTGVKDTQYF
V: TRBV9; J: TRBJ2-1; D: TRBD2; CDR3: CASSVGGGASYNEQFF
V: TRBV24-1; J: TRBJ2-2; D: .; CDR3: CATSANRVAGELFF
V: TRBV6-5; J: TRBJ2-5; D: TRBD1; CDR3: CASSYGQGKETQYF
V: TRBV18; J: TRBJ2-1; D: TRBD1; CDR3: CASSPPRDRNYNEQFF
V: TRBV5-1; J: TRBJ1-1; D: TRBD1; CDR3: CASSSSPGQGAGRTEAFF
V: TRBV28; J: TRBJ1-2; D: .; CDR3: CASTIYSGSRSFTF
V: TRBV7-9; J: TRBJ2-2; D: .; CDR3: CASQRDADTGELFF
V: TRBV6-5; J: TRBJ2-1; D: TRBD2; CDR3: CASSYSPRLAFDEQFF
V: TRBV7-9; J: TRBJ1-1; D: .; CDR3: CASSWEGGTEAFF
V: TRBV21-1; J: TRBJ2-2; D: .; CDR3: CASSKSPGLAEIPPGELFF
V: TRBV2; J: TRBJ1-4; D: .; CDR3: CASSENGGGGEKLFF
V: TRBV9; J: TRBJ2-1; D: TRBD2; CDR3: CASSTSGLPYNEQFF
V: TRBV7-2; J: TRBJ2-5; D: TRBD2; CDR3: CASSSSTAGAVSLGQYF
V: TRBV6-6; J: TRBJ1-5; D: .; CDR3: CASSYGGQPQHF
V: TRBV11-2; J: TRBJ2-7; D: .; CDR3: CASSQTGTYEQYF
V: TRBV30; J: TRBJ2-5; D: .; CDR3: CAWSVGWESNQYF
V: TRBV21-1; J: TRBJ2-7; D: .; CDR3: CASSRPGLAYEQYF
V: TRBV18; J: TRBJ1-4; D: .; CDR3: CASSPTATNEKLFF
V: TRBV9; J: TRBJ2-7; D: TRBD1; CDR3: CASSVGGQGSLVEQYF
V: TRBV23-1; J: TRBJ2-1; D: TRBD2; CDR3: CASSQWRLAGVEGRNEQFF
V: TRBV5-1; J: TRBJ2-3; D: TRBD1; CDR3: CASGATHRGLTDTQYF
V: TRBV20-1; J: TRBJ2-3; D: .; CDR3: CSASASLDTQYF
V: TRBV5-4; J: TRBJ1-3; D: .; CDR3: CASSLVLGQGHSAGNTIYF
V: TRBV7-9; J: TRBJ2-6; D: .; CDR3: CASSLAAGLKGANVLTF
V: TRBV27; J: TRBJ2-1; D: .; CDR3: CASSIRGSYNEQFF
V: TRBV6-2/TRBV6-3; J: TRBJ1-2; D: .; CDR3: CASSDRGRVYGYTF
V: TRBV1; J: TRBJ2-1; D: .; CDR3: CTSSPQGFDCSYNEQFF
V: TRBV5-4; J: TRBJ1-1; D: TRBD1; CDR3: CASSRGGRVEAFF
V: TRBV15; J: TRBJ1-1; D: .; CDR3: CATIPGSGAMATEAFF
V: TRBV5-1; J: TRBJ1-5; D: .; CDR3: CASSLAGDSNQPQHF
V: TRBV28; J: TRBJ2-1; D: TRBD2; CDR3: CASSLSRQREASYNEQFF